The clone carrying this T cell receptor beta chain was detected many times. One end of the junction fails to match germline, which may point to a read error. Each CDR3 protein gets one entry after TCRdb re-called the PCR reads with MiXCR. Of over 550,000 distinct CDR3 sequences in the sample, 25% were seen once. The data originate from a study of molecular identifiers for immune sequencing clone quantification. Background on the study: Four of five splits of RNA from roughly 20,000 or 100,000 naive CD8 cells were sequenced in replicates.

CD8+CD4-CCR7+CD45RA+ sorting gave the naive CD8 T cells. The sample taken for sequencing was naive CD8+ T cells from blood, with Jurkat cell RNA spiked in. Subset here: FACS-sorted CD8+CD4-CCR7+CD45RA+ naive T cells. The sequence was collected from a human donor in good health. Some libraries in this study had Jurkat cell RNA spiked in.

CDR3 region: CSVQDIGFTAEAFF. CDR3 sequence (DNA): TGCAGCGTTCAAGATATCGGGTTTACTGCTGAAGCTTTCTTT. The chain uses TRBV29-1 and TRBJ1-1; D not resolved. The germline V gene has CDR1 SQVTM and CDR2 ANQGSEA. CDR3 length equals 14 residues.